A selection of T cell receptor beta chains follows, all from one sample in a study of blood T cell repertoires in COVID-19. This table comes from immunoSEQ multiplex PCR, and its TCRdb copy is limited to in-frame clones, with some not included. The profile covers a few hundred thousand clones, with about nine tenths appearing a single time and approximately 1.6% taken by the ten largest. Sequenced input: peripheral blood. The receptors come from a woman aged 25 to 39 with COVID-19, enrolled during active disease. CDR3s include the opening cysteine and the closing phenylalanine or tryptophan. A D gene is named only where the DNA matches it firmly. For some rows the clone size is stated as once, few or many, or as a class when expanded; others skip it.

v_gene: TRBV6-6
abundance: .
d_gene: TRBD1
j_gene: TRBJ1-2
CDR3aa: CASRHTRQGISSGYTF
CDR3nt: TGTGCCAGCAGACATACCAGACAGGGTATTAGCAGTGGCTACACCTTC

v_gene: TRBV11-2
abundance: few
d_gene: TRBD1
j_gene: TRBJ1-4
CDR3aa: CASSLQTGTGGFNEKLFF
CDR3nt: TGTGCCAGCAGCTTACAGACGGGGACAGGGGGTTTTAATGAAAAACTGTTTTTT

v_gene: TRBV4-1
abundance: .
d_gene: TRBD2
j_gene: TRBJ2-3
CDR3aa: CASSQDYGGVSTDTQYF
CDR3nt: TGCGCCAGCAGCCAAGACTACGGGGGGGTTAGCACAGATACGCAGTATTTT

v_gene: TRBV6-5
abundance: .
d_gene: TRBD1
j_gene: TRBJ1-6
CDR3aa: CASTRGLGSPLHF
CDR3nt: TGTGCCAGCACGAGGGGGCTCGGTTCACCCCTCCACTTT

v_gene: TRBV3-1/TRBV3-2
abundance: once
d_gene: TRBD1
j_gene: TRBJ1-2
CDR3aa: CASRRTGHYGYTF
CDR3nt: TGTGCCAGCAGACGGACAGGGCACTATGGCTACACCTTC

v_gene: TRBV29-1
abundance: .
d_gene: .
j_gene: TRBJ1-2
CDR3aa: CSVQGSNYGYTF
CDR3nt: TGCAGCGTACAGGGTAGTAACTATGGCTACACCTTC

v_gene: TRBV4-3
abundance: .
d_gene: .
j_gene: TRBJ1-1
CDR3aa: CASSQDGGVGTEAFF
CDR3nt: TGCGCCAGCAGCCAAGACGGAGGGGTGGGCACTGAAGCTTTCTTT

v_gene: TRBV10-3
abundance: .
d_gene: TRBD1
j_gene: TRBJ2-2
CDR3aa: CAISDRTGKKSGELFF
CDR3nt: TGTGCCATCAGTGACCGGACAGGGAAAAAAAGTGGGGAGCTGTTTTTT

v_gene: TRBV9
abundance: .
d_gene: .
j_gene: TRBJ1-4
CDR3aa: CASSFSGEGGEKLFF
CDR3nt: TGTGCCAGCAGTTTTTCGGGGGAAGGTGGTGAAAAACTGTTTTTT

v_gene: TRBV7-2
abundance: .
d_gene: .
j_gene: TRBJ2-2
CDR3aa: CASSLAGAGELFF
CDR3nt: TGTGCCAGCAGCTTAGCCGGGGCCGGGGAGCTGTTTTTT

v_gene: TRBV4-3
abundance: .
d_gene: .
j_gene: TRBJ1-1
CDR3aa: CASSQDLGDFKAFF
CDR3nt: TGCGCCAGCAGCCAAGATCTCGGGGATTTTAAAGCTTTCTTT

v_gene: TRBV6-5
abundance: .
d_gene: .
j_gene: TRBJ2-2
CDR3aa: CASRRGNTGELFF
CDR3nt: TGTGCCAGCCGACGCGGGAACACCGGGGAGCTGTTTTTT